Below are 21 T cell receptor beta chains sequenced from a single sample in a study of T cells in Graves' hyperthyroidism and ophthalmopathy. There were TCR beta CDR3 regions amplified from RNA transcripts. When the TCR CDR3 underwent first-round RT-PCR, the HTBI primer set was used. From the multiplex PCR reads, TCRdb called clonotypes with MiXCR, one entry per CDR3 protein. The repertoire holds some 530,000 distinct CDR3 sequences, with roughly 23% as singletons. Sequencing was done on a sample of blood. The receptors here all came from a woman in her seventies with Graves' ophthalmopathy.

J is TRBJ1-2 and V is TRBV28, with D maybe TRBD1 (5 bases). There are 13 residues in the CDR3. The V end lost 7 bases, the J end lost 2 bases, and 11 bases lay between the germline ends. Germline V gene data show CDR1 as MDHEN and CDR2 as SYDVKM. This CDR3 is CASKTATNYGYTF. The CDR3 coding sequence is TGTGCCAGCAAGACAGCCACCAACTATGGCTACACCTTC.

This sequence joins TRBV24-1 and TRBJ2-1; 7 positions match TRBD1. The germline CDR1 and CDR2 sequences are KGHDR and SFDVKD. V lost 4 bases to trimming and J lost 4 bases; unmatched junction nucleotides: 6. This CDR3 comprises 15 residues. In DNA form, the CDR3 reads TGTGCCACCAGTGACGGGACAGAAATTTACAATGAGCAGTTCTTC. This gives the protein CATSDGTEIYNEQFF.

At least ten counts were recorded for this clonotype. Here the CDR3 DNA reads TGTGCCAGCAGCTTAGCGGGCGAGAACATTCAGTACTTC. Residues: CASSLAGENIQYF. V gene TRBV7-9 combines with J gene TRBJ2-4; D is unclear. CDR1 SEHNR and CDR2 FQNEAQ come from the germline V gene (reference sequence). V dropped 0 bases and J dropped 7 bases, with 7 bases sitting between them. This CDR3 contains 13 residues. The variable domain in full, with the rest retrieved from reference TRBV7-9 and TRBJ2-4, is DTGVSQNPRHKITKRGQNVTFRCDPISEHNRLYWYRQTLGQGPEFLTYFQNEAQLEKSRLLSDRFSAERPKGSFSTLEIQRTEQGDSAMYLCASSLAGENIQYFGAGTRLSVL.

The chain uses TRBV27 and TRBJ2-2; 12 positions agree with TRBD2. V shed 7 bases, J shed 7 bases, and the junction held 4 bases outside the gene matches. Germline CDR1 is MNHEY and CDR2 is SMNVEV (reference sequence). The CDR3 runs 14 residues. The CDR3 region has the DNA TGTGCCAGCAAACTAGCGGGGGGAGGCGGGGAGCTGTTTTTT. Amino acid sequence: CASKLAGGGGELFF.

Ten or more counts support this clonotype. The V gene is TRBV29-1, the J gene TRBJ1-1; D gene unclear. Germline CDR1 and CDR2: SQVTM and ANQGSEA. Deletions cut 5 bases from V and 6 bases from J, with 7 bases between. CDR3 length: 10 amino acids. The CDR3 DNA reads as TGCAGCGTTAGGGTTGCTGAAGCTTTCTTT. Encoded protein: CSVRVAEAFF.

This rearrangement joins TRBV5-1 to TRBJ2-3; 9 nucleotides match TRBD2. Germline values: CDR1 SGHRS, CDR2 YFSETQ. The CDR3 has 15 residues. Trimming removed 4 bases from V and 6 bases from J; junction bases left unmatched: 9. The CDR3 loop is CASSTLAGDADTQYF. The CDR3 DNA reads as TGCGCCAGCAGCACCTTAGCGGGAGATGCGGATACGCAGTATTTT.

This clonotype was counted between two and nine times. The CDR3 loop reads CASSIGTSGSLSEQFF. Here the CDR3 DNA reads TGTGCCAGCAGCATCGGGACTAGCGGGTCCCTGAGTGAGCAGTTCTTC. This chain uses TRBV9 with TRBJ2-1, with 12 bases identical to TRBD2. Trimming removed 4 bases from V and 9 bases from J; junction bases left unmatched: 11. This CDR3 comprises 16 residues. Germline CDR1 is SGDLS and CDR2 is YYNGEE.

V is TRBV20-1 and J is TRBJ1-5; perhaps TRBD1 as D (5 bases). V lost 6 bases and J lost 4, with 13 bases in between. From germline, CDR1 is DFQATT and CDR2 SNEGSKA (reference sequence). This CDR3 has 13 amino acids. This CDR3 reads CSAASGGNQPQHF. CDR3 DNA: TGCAGTGCCGCCAGTGGGGGGAATCAGCCCCAGCATTTT.

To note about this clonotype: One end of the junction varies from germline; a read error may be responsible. The CDR3 reads CASSLVSVTGGCTF. CDR3 bases: TGTGCCAGCAGCTTGGTTAGCGTCACTGGGGGCTGCACCTTC. V and J are TRBV5-6 and TRBJ1-2, with D perhaps matching TRBD1 (6 bases). Germline CDR1 and CDR2: SGHDT and YYEEEE. This CDR3 has 14 residues.

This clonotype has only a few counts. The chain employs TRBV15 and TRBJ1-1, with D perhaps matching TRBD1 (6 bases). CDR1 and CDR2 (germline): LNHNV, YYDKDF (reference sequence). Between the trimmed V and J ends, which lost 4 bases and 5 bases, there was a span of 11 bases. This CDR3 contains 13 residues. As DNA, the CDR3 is TGTGCCACCAGCATGGGCAGGGGAACTGAAGCTTTCTTT. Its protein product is CATSMGRGTEAFF.

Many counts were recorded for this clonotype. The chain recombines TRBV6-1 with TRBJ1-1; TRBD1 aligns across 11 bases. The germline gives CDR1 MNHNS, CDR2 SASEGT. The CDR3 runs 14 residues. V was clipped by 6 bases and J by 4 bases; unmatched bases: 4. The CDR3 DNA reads TGTGCCAGCAGGGATGGGACAGGGGGCACTGAAGCTTTCTTT. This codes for CASRDGTGGTEAFF.

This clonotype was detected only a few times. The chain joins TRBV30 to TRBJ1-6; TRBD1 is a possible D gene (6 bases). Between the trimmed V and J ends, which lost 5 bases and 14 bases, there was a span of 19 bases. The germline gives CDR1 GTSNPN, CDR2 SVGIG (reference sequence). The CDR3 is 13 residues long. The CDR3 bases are TGTGCCTGGCTCCCAAGGGACACGGATTCCCTCCACTTT. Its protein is CAWLPRDTDSLHF.

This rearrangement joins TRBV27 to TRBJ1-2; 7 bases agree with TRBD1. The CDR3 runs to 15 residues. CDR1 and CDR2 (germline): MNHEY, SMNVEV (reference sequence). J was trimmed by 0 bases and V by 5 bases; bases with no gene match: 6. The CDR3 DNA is TGTGCCAGCAGTCCTCGACAGGGAGCTAACTATGGCTACACCTTC. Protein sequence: CASSPRQGANYGYTF.

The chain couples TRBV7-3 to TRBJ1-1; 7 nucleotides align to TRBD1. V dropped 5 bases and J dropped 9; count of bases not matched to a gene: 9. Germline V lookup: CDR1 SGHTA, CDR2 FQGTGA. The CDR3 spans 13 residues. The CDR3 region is CASSLPPTGKAFF. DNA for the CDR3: TGTGCCAGCAGCCTACCCCCGACAGGGAAAGCTTTCTTT.

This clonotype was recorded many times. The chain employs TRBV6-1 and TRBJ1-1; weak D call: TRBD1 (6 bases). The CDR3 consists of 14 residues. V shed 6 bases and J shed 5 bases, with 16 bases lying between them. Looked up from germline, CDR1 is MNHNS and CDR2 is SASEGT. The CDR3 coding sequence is TGTGCCAGCAGGGGATACAGGGCCGGGACTGAAGCTTTCTTT. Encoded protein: CASRGYRAGTEAFF.

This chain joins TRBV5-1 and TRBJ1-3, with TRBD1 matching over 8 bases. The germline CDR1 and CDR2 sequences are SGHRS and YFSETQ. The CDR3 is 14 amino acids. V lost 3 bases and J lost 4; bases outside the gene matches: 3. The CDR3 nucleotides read TGCGCCAGCAGCTCCGGGACAGGAGGAAACACCATATATTTT. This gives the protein CASSSGTGGNTIYF.

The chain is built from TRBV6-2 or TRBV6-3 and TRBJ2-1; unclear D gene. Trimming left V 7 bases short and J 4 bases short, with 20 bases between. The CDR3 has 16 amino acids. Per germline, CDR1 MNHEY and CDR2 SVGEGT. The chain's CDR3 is CASTRKGARLYNEQFF. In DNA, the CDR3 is TGTGCCAGCACCCGGAAGGGCGCCAGGCTATACAATGAGCAGTTCTTC.

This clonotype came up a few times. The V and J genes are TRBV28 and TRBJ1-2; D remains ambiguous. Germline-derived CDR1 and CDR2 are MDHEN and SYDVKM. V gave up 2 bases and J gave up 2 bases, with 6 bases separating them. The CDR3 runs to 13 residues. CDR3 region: CASSLNYNYGYTF. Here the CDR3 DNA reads TGTGCCAGCAGTTTAAACTACAACTATGGCTACACCTTC.

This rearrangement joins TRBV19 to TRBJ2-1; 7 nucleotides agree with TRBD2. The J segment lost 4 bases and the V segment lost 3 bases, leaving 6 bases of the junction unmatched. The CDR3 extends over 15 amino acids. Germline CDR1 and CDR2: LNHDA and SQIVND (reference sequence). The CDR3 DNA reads TGTGCCAGTAGTATTAGCGGGCCCCAATACAATGAGCAGTTCTTC. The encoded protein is CASSISGPQYNEQFF. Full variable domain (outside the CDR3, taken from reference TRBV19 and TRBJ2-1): DGGITQSPKYLFRKEGQNVTLSCEQNLNHDAMYWYRQDPGQGLRLIYYSQIVNDFQKGDIAEGYSVSREKKESFPLTVTSAQKNPTAFYLCASSISGPQYNEQFFGPGTRLTVL.

CDR3 sequence: CASSQENRGDEKLFF. In DNA, the CDR3 is TGCGCCAGCAGCCAAGAAAACAGGGGTGATGAAAAACTGTTTTTT. The genes are TRBV4-3 and TRBJ1-4; 7 nucleotides agree with TRBD1. CDR1 and CDR2 (germline): LGHNA, YSLEER. The V and J ends lost 0 bases and 6 bases, in that order; junction bases with no gene match: 4. This CDR3 has 15 amino acids.

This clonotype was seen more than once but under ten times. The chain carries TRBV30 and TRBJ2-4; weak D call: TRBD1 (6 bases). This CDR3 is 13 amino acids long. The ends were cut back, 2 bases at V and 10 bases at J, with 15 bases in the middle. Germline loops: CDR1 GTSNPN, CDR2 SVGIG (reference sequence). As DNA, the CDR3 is TGTGCCTGGAGTCCAGGGGCTACAGGGATTCAGTACTTC. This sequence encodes CAWSPGATGIQYF. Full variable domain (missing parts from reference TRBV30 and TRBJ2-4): SQTIHQWPATLVQPVGSPLSLECTVEGTSNPNLYWYRQAAGRGLQLLFYSVGIGQISSEVPQNLSASRPQDRQFILSSKKLLLSDSGFYLCAWSPGATGIQYFGAGTRLSVL.